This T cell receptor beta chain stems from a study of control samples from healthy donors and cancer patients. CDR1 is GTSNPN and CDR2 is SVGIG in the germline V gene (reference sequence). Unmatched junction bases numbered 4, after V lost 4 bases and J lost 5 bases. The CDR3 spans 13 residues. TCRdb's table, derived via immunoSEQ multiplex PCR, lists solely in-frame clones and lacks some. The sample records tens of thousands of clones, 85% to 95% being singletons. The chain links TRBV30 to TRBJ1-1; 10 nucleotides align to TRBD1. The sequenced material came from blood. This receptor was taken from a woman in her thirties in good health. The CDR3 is CAWMRTGGTEAFF. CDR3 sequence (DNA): TGTGCCTGGATGAGGACAGGGGGGACTGAAGCTTTCTTT. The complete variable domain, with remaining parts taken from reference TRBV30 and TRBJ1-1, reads SQTIHQWPATLVQPVGSPLSLECTVEGTSNPNLYWYRQAAGRGLQLLFYSVGIGQISSEVPQNLSASRPQDRQFILSSKKLLLSDSGFYLCAWMRTGGTEAFFGQGTRLTVV.